This T cell receptor (beta chain) appears in the sequencing data of a study of T cells in Graves' hyperthyroidism and ophthalmopathy. Study results and caveats: Most clonotypes that expanded in the thyroid above 0.001 also showed up in blood. A model built on 13 V-J features separated ophthalmopathy from stable hyperthyroidism.

Authors of the study amplified TCR beta CDR3 regions from RNA transcripts. First-round RT-PCR of the TCR CDR3 relied on the HTBI primer set. From the multiplex PCR reads, TCRdb called clonotypes with MiXCR, one entry per CDR3 protein. The sample consists of some 350,000 distinct CDR3 sequences, less than 20% of them appearing once. This clonotype was counted ten times or more. Its antigen is undetermined. With V trimmed by 0 bases and J by 9 bases, 6 bases remained unmatched. Germline-derived CDR1 and CDR2 are SGHRS and YFSETQ. The CDR3 contains 16 residues. Diagnosis rested on symptoms, serum thyroxine and TRAb, thyroid ultrasound, and orbital computed tomography.

The sequencing input was blood. The chain combines TRBV5-1 with TRBJ2-1; 13 positions match TRBD2. The sequence was obtained from a woman aged 18-29 years with Graves' hyperthyroidism that later progressed to Graves' ophthalmopathy. The CDR3 nucleotides are TGCGCCAGCAGCTTGGTAGGACTAGCGGGAGCCGGTGAGCAGTTCTTC. Encoded protein: CASSLVGLAGAGEQFF.